This T cell receptor (beta chain) was recorded in a study of blood T cell repertoires in COVID-19. Across the whole study: PBMCs, B-cell-depleted T cells, or T cells provided the cDNA or gDNA that made up the material.

Original handling: Amplifying reference gene primers gave estimates of nucleated cell counts. Assay used: immunoSEQ multiplex PCR; TCRdb lists only in-frame clones, some missing. Clone size and the V and J calls come from that table; the DNA yielded D and trimming. The sample gives fewer than 50,000 clones, around 83% of which show up once; about 43% is in the top ten. Trimming removed 1 base from V and 8 bases from J, with 15 bases in between. From germline, CDR1 is SGHAT and CDR2 FQNNGV. The length of the CDR3 is 15 residues. The sequenced sample consisted of peripheral blood. The sequence was obtained from a woman older than 75 with active or convalescent COVID-19. The J gene is TRBJ2-1, the V gene TRBV11-2, with D tentatively TRBD1 (6 bases). The DNA for the CDR3 is TGTGCCAGCAGCTTAGGACCGACAGGAGGCGATGAGCAGTTCTTC. The encoded protein is CASSLGPTGGDEQFF.